This T cell receptor beta chain was identified in a study of CD8 T cells in ankylosing spondylitis. This clonotype was picked up a small number of times. Its antigen remains unknown. V shed 8 bases and J shed 7 bases, with 15 bases lying between them. From germline, CDR1 is MNHNY and CDR2 SVGAGI (reference sequence). The CDR3 is 13 residues long. TCRdb ran MiXCR on the 5' RACE reads and lists one entry per CDR3 protein. The table has fewer than 400,000 distinct CDR3 sequences, 8% seen once; the top ten hold 13% to 15%. Study-wide results and caveats: Significantly higher representation of disease-linked clones was reported for matched ankylosing spondylitis synovial fluid. What appeared characteristic of ankylosing spondylitis blood was a TCR beta motif of 7 or 8 highly homologous variants.

Sequenced sample: blood, either unsorted or a sorted T cell fraction (not recorded which). The receptor comes from a male donor with ankylosing spondylitis. J is TRBJ1-5 and V is TRBV6-6; perhaps TRBD1 as D (5 bases). CDR3 sequence (DNA): TGTGCCAGCTCGAGGTCCAGGGAGCAGCCCCAGCATTTT. This codes for CASSRSREQPQHF.